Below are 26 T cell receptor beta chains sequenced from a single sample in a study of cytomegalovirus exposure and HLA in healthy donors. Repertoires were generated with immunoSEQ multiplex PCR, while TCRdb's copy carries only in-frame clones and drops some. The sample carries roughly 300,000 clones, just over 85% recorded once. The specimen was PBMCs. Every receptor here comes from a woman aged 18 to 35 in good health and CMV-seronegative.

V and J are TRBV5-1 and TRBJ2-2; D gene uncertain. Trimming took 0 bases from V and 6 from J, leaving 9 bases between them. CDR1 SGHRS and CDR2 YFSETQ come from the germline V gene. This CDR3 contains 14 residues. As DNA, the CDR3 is TGCGCCAGCAGCTTGGTTCTGGCAGCCGGGGAGCTGTTTTTT. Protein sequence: CASSLVLAAGELFF.

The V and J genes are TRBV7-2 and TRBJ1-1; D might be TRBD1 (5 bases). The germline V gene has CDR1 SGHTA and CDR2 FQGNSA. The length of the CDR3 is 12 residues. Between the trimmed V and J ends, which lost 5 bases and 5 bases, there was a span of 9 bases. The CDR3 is CASSPQGTEAFF. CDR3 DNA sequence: TGTGCCAGCAGCCCCCAGGGTACTGAAGCTTTCTTT.

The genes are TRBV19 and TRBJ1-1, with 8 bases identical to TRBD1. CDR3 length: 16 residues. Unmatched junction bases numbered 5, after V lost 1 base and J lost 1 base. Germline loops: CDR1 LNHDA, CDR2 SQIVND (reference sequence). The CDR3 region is CASSIVWGTGNTEAFF. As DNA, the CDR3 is TGTGCCAGTAGTATAGTTTGGGGGACAGGGAACACTGAAGCTTTCTTT.

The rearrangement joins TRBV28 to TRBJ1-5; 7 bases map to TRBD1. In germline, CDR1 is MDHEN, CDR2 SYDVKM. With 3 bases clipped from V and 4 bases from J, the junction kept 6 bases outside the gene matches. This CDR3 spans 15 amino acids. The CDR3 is CASSFGRGPNQPQHF. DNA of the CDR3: TGTGCCAGCAGTTTTGGAAGGGGGCCTAATCAGCCCCAGCATTTT. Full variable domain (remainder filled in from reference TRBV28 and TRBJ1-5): DVKVTQSSRYLVKRTGEKVFLECVQDMDHENMFWYRQDPGLGLRLIYFSYDVKMKEKGDIPEGYSVSREKKERFSLILESASTNQTSMYLCASSFGRGPNQPQHFGDGTRLSIL.

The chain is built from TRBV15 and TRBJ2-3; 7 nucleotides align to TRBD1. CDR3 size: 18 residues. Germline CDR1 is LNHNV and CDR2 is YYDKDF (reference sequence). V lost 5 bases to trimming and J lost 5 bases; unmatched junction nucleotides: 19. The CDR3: CATSSGQTSLRSGDTQYF. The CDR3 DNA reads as TGTGCCACCAGCTCGGGACAGACATCCCTTCGAAGTGGAGATACGCAGTATTTT.

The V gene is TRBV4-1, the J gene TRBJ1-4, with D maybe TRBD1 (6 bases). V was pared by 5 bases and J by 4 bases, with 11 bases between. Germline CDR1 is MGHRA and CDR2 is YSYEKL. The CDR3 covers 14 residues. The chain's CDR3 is CASSAVDSNEKLFF. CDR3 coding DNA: TGCGCCAGCAGCGCCGTGGACAGTAATGAAAAACTGTTTTTT.

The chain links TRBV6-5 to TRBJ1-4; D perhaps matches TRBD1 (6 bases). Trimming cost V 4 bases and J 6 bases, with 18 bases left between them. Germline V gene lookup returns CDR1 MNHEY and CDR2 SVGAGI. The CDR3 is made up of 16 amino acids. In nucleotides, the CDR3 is TGTGCCAGCAGTTCTACAGGGATCTGGATTCATGAAAAACTGTTTTTT. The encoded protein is CASSSTGIWIHEKLFF.

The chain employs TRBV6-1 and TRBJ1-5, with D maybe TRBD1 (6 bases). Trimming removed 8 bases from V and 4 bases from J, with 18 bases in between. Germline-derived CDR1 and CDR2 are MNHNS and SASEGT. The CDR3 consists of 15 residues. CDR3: CASEFGRTANQPQHF. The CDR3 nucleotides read TGTGCCAGCGAGTTCGGGAGGACAGCTAATCAGCCCCAGCATTTT.

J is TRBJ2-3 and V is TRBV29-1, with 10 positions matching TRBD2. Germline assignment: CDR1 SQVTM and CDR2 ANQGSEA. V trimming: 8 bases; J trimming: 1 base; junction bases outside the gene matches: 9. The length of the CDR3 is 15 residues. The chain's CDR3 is CSTGRGTSGTDTQYF. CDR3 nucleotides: TGCAGCACAGGGCGTGGGACTAGCGGCACAGATACGCAGTATTTT.

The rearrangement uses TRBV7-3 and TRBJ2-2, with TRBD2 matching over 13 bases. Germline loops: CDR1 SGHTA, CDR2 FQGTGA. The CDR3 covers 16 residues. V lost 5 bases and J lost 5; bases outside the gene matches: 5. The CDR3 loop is CASSPGLAGSTGELFF. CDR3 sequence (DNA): TGTGCCAGCAGCCCGGGACTAGCGGGATCGACCGGGGAGCTGTTTTTT. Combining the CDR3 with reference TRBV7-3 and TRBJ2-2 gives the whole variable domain GAGVSQTPSNKVTEKGKYVELRCDPISGHTALYWYRQSLGQGPEFLIYFQGTGAADDSGLPNDRFFAVRPEGSVSTLKIQRTERGDSAVYLCASSPGLAGSTGELFFGEGSRLTVL.

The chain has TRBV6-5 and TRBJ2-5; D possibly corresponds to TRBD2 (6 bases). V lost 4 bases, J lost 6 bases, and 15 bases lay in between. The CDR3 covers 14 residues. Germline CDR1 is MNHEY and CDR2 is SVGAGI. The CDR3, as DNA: TGTGCCAGCAGTTTCCAACGGGAGTCTCAGACCCAGTACTTC. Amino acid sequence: CASSFQRESQTQYF.

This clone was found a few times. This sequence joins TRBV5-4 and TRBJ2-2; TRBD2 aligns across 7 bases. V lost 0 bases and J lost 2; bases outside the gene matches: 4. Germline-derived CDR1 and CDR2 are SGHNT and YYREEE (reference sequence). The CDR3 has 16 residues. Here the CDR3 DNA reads TGTGCCAGCAGCTTGGAGCTAGCGGCTAACACCGGGGAGCTGTTTTTT. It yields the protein CASSLELAANTGELFF.

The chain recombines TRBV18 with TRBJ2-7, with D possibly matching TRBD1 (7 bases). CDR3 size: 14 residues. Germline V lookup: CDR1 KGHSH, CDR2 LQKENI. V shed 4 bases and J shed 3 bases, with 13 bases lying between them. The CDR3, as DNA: TGTGCCAGCTCACACCGACAGGGAGGCTACGAGCAGTACTTC. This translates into CASSHRQGGYEQYF.

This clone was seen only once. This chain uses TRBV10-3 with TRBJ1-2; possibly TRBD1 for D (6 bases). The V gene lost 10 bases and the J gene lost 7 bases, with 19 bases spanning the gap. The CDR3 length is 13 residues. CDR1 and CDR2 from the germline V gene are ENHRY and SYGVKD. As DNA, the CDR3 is TGTGCCACCCTTGACAGGCCTCTGGGTGGCTACACCTTC. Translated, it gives CATLDRPLGGYTF.

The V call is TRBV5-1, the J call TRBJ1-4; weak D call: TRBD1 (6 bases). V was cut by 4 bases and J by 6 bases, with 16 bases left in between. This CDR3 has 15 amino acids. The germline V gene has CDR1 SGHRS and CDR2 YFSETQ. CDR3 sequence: CASSLRRGADEKLFF. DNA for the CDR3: TGCGCCAGCAGCCTCCGCCGGGGGGCGGATGAAAAACTGTTTTTT.

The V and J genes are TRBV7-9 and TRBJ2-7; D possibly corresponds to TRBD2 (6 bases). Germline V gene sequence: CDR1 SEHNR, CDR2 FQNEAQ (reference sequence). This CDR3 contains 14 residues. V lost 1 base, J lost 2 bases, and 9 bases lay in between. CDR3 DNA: TGTGCCAGCAGCTTAGGGGACTCCACCTACGAGCAGTACTTC. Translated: CASSLGDSTYEQYF.

The CDR3 DNA reads TGTGCCAGCAGCCCAACGGGGGGCACTGAAGCTTTCTTT. Its translation is CASSPTGGTEAFF. This chain links TRBV9 with TRBJ1-1; possible D gene TRBD1, 5 bases. Per the germline V gene, CDR1 is SGDLS and CDR2 is YYNGEE. The CDR3 is 13 residues long. V was cut by 4 bases and J by 4 bases, with 11 bases left in between. Full variable domain (rest looked up from reference TRBV9 and TRBJ1-1): DSGVTQTPKHLITATGQRVTLRCSPRSGDLSVYWYQQSLDQGLQFLIQYYNGEERAKGNILERFSAQQFPDLHSELNLSSLELGDSALYFCASSPTGGTEAFFGQGTRLTVV.

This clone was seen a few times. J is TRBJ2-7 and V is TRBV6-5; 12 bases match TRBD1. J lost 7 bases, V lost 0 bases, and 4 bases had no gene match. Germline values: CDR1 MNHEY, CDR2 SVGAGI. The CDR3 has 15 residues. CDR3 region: CASSYSGTGGNEQYF. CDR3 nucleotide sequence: TGTGCCAGCAGTTACTCGGGGACAGGGGGCAATGAGCAGTACTTC.

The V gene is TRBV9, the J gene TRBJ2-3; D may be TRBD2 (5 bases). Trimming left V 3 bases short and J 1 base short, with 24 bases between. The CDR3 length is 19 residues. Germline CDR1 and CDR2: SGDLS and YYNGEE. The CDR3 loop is CASSALVTPSMGRTDTQYF. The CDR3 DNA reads TGTGCCAGCAGCGCCCTGGTTACCCCTAGCATGGGCCGCACAGATACGCAGTATTTT.

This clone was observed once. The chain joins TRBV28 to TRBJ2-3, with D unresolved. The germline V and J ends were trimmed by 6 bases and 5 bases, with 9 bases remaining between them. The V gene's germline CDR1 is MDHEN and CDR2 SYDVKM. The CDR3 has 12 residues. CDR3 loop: CASRSPGDTQYF. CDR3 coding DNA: TGTGCCAGCAGGTCCCCCGGAGATACGCAGTATTTT.

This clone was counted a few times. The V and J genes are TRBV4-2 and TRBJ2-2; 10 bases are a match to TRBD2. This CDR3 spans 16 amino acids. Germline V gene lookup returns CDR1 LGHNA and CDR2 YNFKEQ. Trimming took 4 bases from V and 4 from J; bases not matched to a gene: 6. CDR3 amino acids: CASSPSSGSGTGELFF. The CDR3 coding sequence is TGTGCCAGCAGCCCGTCTAGCGGGAGTGGCACCGGGGAGCTGTTTTTT.

Here the CDR3 reads CASSQDRGLAQQETQYF. The CDR3 DNA is TGCGCCAGCAGCCAAGATAGGGGACTAGCGCAACAAGAGACCCAGTACTTC. V is TRBV4-3 and J is TRBJ2-5; 10 bases line up with TRBD2. V dropped 0 bases and J dropped 2; count of bases not matched to a gene: 6. The CDR3 spans 17 residues. Germline V gene lookup returns CDR1 LGHNA and CDR2 YSLEER.

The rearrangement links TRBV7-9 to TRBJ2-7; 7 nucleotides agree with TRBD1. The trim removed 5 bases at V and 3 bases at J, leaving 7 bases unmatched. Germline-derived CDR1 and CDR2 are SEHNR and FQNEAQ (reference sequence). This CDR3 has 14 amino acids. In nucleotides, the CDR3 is TGTGCCAGCAGCCTTGACAGGGTGGACTACGAGCAGTACTTC. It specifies CASSLDRVDYEQYF.

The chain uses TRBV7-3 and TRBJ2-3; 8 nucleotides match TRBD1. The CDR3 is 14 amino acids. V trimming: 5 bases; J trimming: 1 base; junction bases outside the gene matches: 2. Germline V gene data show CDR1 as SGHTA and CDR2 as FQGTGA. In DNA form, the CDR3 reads TGTGCCAGCAGCACACAGGGGGGCACAGATACGCAGTATTTT. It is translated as CASSTQGGTDTQYF. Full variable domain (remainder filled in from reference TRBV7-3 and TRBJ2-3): GAGVSQTPSNKVTEKGKYVELRCDPISGHTALYWYRQSLGQGPEFLIYFQGTGAADDSGLPNDRFFAVRPEGSVSTLKIQRTERGDSAVYLCASSTQGGTDTQYFGPGTRLTVL.

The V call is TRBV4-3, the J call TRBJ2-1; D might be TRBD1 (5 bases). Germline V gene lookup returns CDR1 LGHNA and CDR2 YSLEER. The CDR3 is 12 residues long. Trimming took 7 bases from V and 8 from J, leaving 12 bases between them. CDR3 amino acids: CASTLRVHEQFF. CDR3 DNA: TGCGCCAGCACACTCAGGGTACATGAGCAGTTCTTC.

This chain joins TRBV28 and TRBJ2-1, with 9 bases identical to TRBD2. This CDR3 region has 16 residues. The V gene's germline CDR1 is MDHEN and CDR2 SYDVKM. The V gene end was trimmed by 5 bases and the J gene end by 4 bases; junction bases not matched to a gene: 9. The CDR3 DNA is TGTGCCAGCAGTGTTTTGACTAGCGGAGGATACAATGAGCAGTTCTTC. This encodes CASSVLTSGGYNEQFF.